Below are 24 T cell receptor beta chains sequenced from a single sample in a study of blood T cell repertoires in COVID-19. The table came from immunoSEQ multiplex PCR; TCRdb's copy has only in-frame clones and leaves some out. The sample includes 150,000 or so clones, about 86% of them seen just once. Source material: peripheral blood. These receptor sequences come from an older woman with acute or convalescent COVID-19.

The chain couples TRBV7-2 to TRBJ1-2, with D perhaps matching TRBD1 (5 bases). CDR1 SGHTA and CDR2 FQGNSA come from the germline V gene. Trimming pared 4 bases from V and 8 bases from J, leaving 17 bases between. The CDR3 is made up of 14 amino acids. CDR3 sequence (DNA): TGTGCCAGCAGCTCTGCGGGACTTTCAAGCGGCTACACCTTC. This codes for CASSSAGLSSGYTF.

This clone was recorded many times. In DNA, the CDR3 is TGTGCCAGCAGCTTAAGTCGAGGGCGGGATGGCTACACCTTC. This gives the protein CASSLSRGRDGYTF. V is TRBV7-2 and J is TRBJ1-2; no definite D call. The germline V and J ends were trimmed by 2 bases and 6 bases, with 13 bases remaining between them. The CDR3 covers 14 residues. The V gene's germline CDR1 is SGHTA and CDR2 FQGNSA.

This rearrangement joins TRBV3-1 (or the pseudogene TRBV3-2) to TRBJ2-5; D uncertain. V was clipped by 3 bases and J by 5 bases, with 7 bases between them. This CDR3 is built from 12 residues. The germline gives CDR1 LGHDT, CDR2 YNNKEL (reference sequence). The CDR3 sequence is CASSHLRETQYF. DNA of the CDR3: TGTGCCAGCAGCCACCTCCGGGAGACCCAGTACTTC.

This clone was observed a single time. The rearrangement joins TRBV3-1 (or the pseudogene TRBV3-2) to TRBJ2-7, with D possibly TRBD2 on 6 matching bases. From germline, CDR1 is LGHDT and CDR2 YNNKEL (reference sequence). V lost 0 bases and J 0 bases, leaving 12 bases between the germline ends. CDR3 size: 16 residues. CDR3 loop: CASSQDRGISSYEQYF. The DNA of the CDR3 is TGTGCCAGCAGCCAAGATCGGGGGATCTCCTCCTACGAGCAGTACTTC.

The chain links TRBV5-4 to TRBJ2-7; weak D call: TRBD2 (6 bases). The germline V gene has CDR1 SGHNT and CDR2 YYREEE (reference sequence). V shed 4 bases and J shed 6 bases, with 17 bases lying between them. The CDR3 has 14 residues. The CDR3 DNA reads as TGTGCCAGCAGCCCCCGCCAGGGAGGTAGCGAGCAGTACTTC. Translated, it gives CASSPRQGGSEQYF.

CDR3 region: CASSLDLQGSNTEAFF. In DNA form, the CDR3 reads TGCGCCAGCAGCTTGGACCTACAGGGTTCCAACACTGAAGCTTTCTTT. The V and J genes are TRBV5-1 and TRBJ1-1; perhaps TRBD1 as D (6 bases). This CDR3 contains 16 residues. Germline values: CDR1 SGHRS, CDR2 YFSETQ. The V end lost 0 bases, the J end lost 2 bases, and 14 bases lay between the germline ends.

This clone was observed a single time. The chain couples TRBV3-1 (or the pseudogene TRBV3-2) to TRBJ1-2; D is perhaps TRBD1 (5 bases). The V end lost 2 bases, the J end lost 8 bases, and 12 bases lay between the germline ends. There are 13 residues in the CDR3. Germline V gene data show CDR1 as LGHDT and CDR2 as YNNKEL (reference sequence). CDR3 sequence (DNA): TGTGCCAGCAGCCAATGGCAGGGTGACGGCTACACCTTC. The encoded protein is CASSQWQGDGYTF.

The CDR3 coding sequence is TGCGCCAGCAGCTCTCAGACAGGGTATTACAATGAGCAGTTCTTC. The encoded protein is CASSSQTGYYNEQFF. The chain is built from TRBV5-1 and TRBJ2-1; 7 bases align to TRBD1. The ends lost 3 bases at V and 4 bases at J; junction bases unmatched: 7. In germline, CDR1 is SGHRS, CDR2 YFSETQ. This CDR3 is 15 amino acids long.

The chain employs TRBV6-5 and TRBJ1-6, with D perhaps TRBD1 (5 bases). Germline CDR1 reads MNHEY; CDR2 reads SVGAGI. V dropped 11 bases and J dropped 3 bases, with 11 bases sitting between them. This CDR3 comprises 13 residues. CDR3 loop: CAVGGDYNSPLHF. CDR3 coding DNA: TGTGCCGTCGGGGGGGACTATAATTCACCCCTCCACTTT.

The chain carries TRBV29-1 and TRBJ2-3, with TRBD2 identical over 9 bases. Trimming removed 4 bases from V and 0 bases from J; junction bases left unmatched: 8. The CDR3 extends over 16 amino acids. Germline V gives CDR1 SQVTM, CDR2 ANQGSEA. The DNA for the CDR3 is TGCAGCGTTGTTCGCCTAGCGGGGAGTAGCACAGATACGCAGTATTTT. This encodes CSVVRLAGSSTDTQYF.

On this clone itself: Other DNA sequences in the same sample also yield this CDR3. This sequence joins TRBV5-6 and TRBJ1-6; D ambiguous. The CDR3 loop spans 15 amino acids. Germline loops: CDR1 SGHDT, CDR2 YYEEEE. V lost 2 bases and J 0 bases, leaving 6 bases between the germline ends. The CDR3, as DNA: TGTGCCAGCAGCTTCGGGAGCTCCTATAATTCACCCCTCCACTTT. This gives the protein CASSFGSSYNSPLHF. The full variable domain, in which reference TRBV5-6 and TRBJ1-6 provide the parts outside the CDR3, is DAGVTQSPTHLIKTRGQQVTLRCSPKSGHDTVSWYQQALGQGPQFIFQYYEEEERQRGNFPDRFSGHQFPNYSSELNVNALLLGDSALYLCASSFGSSYNSPLHFGNGTRLTVT.

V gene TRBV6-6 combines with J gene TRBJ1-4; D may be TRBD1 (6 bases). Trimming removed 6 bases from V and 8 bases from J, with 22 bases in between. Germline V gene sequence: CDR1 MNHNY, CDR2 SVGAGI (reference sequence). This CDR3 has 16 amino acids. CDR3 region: CASSRSTPGTLEKLFF. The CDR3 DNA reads TGTGCCAGCAGCCGATCCACCCCCGGGACACTAGAAAAACTGTTTTTT.

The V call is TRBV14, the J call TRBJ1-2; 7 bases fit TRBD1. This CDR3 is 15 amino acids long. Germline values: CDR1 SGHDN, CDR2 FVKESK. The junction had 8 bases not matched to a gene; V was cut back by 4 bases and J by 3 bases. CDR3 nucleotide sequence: TGTGCCAGCAGCCCCGTGACAGGGCGCTACTATGGCTACACCTTC. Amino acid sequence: CASSPVTGRYYGYTF.

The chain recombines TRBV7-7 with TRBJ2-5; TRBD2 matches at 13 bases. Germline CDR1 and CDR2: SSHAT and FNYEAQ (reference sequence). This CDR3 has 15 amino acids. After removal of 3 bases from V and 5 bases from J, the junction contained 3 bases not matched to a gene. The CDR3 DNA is TGTGCCAGCAGCTTCGGGACTAGCGGGGATGAGACCCAGTACTTC. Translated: CASSFGTSGDETQYF.

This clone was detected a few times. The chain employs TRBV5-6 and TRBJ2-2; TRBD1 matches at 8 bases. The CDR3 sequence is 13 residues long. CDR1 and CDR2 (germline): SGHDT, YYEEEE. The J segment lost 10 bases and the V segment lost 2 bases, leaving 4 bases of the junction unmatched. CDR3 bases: TGTGCCAGCAGCTTAGACAGGGGAATGGAGCTGTTTTTT. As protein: CASSLDRGMELFF.

In nucleotides, the CDR3 is TGTGCCAGCGGTCCGGGACAGGCTAATGAAAAACTGTTTTTT. Translating gives CASGPGQANEKLFF. The rearrangement uses TRBV5-4 and TRBJ1-4; 8 positions match TRBD1. V lost 7 bases, J lost 3 bases, and 5 bases stayed unmatched. From germline, CDR1 is SGHNT and CDR2 YYREEE (reference sequence). The CDR3 consists of 14 residues.

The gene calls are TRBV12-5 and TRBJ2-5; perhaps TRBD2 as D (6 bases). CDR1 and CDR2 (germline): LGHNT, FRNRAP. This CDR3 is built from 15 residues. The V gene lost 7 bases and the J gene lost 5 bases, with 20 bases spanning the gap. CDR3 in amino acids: CASVWGVSAWETQYF. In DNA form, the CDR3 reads TGTGCTAGTGTCTGGGGGGTTTCGGCCTGGGAGACCCAGTACTTC.

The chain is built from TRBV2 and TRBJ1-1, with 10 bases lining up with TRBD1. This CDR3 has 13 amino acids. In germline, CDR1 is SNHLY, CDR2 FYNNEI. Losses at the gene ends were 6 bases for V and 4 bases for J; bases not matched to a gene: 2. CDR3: CASRGTGVTEAFF. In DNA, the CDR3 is TGTGCCAGCAGGGGGACAGGGGTCACTGAAGCTTTCTTT.

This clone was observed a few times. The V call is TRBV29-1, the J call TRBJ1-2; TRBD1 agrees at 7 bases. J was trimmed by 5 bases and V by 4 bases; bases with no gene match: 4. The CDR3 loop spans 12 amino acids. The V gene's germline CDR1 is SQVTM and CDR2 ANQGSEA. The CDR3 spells CSVGGQLYGYTF. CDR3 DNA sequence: TGCAGCGTTGGGGGACAGCTATATGGCTACACCTTC.

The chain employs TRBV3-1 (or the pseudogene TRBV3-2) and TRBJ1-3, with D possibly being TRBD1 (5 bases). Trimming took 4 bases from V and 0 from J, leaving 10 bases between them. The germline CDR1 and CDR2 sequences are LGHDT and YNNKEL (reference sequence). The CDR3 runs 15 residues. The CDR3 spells CASSPYRNSGNTIYF. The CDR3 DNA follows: TGTGCCAGCAGCCCCTACAGGAACTCTGGAAACACCATATATTTT.

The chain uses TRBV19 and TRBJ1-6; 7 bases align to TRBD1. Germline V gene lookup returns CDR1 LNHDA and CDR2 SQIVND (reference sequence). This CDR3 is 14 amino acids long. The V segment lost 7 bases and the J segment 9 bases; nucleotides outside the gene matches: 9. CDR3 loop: CASKTQGVVSPLHF. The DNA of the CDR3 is TGTGCCAGTAAAACCCAGGGGGTGGTTTCACCCCTCCACTTT.

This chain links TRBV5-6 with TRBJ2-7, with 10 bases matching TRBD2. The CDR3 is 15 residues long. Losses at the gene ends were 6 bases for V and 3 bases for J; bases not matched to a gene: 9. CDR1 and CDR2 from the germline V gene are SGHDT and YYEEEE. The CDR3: CASTVAGGLIYEQYF. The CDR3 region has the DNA TGTGCCAGCACCGTAGCGGGGGGCCTCATCTACGAGCAGTACTTC.

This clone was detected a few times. The CDR3 loop is CASSKNITGREQYV. CDR3 DNA sequence: TGTGCCAGCAGCAAAAACATAACAGGACGAGAGCAGTACGTC. The genes are TRBV21-1 and TRBJ2-7; the D call TRBD1 from the table was never checked on the DNA. TRBV21-1 is designated a pseudogene. The CDR3 runs 14 residues.

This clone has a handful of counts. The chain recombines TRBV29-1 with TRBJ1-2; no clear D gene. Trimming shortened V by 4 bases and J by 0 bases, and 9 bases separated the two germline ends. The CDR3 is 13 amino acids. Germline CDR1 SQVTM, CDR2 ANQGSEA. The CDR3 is CSVGHSANYGYTF. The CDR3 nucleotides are TGCAGCGTTGGACACTCCGCTAACTATGGCTACACCTTC.